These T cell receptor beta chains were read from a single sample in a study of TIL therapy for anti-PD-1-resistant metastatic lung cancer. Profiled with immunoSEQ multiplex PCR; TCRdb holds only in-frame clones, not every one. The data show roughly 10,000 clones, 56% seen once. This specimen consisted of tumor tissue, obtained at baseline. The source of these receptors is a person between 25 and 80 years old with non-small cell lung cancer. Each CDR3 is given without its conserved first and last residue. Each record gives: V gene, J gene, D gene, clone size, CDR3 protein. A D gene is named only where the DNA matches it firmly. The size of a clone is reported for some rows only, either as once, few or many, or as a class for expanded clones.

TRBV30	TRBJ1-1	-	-	AWSWNSGVAEAF
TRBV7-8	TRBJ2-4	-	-	ASSDTTNTVQY
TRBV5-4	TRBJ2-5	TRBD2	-	ASSLVLAGHETQY
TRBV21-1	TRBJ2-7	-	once	ASSKGGREPASSYEQY
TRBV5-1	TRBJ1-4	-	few	ASSLGFYAELF
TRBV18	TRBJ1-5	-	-	ASSPQGGNQPQH
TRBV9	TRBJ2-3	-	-	ASSVGGGLEDTQY
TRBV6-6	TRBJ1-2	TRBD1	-	ASKFNRGPNYGYT
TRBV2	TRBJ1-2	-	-	ASSVAPRDGYT
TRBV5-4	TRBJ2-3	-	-	ASSLERLWGADTQY
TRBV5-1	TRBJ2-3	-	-	ASSLGDPFSTDTQY
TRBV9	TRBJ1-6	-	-	ASSVGEAPLH
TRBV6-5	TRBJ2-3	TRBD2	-	ASRKGLAGDTQY
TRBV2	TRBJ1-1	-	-	ASSRDVNTEAF
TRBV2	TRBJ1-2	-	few	ASSVRAYGYT
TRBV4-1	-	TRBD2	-	ASSPHPGTSGTDYEQY
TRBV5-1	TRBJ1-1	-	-	ASSFGGGTEAF
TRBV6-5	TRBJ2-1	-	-	ASSYGQGREQF
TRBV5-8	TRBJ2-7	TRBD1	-	ASSFGTGNSYEQY
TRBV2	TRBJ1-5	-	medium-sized	ATQTGYNQPQH
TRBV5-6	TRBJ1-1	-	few	ASSLDSILAF
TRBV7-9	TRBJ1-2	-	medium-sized	ASSFEGVYGYT
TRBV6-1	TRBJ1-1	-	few	ASTKGGYTEAF
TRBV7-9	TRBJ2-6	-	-	ASSTRPTSSGANVLT
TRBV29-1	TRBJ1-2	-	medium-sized	SIRDLLSGYT
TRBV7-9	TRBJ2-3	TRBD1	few	ASRQKGASTDTQY
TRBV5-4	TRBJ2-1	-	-	ASSLGGTADFGEQF
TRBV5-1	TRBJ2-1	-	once	ASSVYGDEQF
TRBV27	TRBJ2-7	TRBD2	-	ASGLAGEVYEQY
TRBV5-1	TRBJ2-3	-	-	ASSQTGDTQY
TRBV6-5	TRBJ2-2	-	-	ASSYSGTNTGELF
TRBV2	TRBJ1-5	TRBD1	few	ASREGQGPSNQPQH
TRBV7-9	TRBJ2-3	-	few	ASSWRAAPSTDTQY
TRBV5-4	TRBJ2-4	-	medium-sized	ASGESQTGDYIQY
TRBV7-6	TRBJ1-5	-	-	ASSPAGNQPQH
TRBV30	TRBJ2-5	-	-	AWSVGGGSQETQY
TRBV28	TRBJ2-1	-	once	ASTPLRRGYNEQF
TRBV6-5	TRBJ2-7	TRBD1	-	ASSYFHRGRSGEQY
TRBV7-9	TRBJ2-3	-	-	ASSLAVGTRQY
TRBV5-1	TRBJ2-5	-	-	ASSAILQGRGEETQY
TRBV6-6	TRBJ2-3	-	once	ASSTFPDTQY
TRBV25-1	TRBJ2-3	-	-	ASSGGWSTDTQY
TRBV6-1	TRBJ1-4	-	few	ASGYVREKLF
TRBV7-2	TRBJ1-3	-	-	ASSRGARASGNTIY
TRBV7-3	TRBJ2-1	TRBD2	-	ASSSTPGLGKF
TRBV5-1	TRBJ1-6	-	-	ASSFGESSYNSPLH
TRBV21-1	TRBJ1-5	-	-	ATLFSDREYFGNQPQH
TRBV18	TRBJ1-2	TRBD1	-	ASATGGYGYT
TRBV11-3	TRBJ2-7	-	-	ASSFEEYSYEQY